A selection of T cell receptor beta chains follows, all from one sample in a study of T cells in Graves' hyperthyroidism and ophthalmopathy. TCRdb fed the multiplex PCR reads into MiXCR, producing one record per CDR3 protein. The sample carries roughly 260,000 distinct CDR3 sequences, roughly 15% recorded once. The material sequenced was blood. The receptors derive from a woman between 40 and 50 years old with Graves' hyperthyroidism that later progressed to Graves' ophthalmopathy. Both conserved end residues are part of each CDR3. The order of the fields is V gene, CDR3 protein.

V gene: TRBV6-1
CDR3 protein: CASSLSGSFTDTQYF

V gene: TRBV29-1
CDR3 protein: CSSRLDTEAFF

V gene: TRBV5-1
CDR3 protein: CASRLGSGAPGDNEQFF

V gene: TRBV28
CDR3 protein: CASSLFSPQGREKLFF

V gene: TRBV28
CDR3 protein: CASSYRLANYNEQFF

V gene: TRBV20-1
CDR3 protein: CSADDKALNFYEQYF

V gene: TRBV4-1
CDR3 protein: CASSPHPRSYNEQFF

V gene: TRBV9
CDR3 protein: CASSAGGQSYEQYF

V gene: TRBV7-3
CDR3 protein: CASGLDSQETQYF

V gene: TRBV5-1
CDR3 protein: CASGELAGLIDTQYF

V gene: TRBV19
CDR3 protein: CASSPGRWAGNTIYF

V gene: TRBV6-2/TRBV6-3
CDR3 protein: CASSLIPGTSGRWFEDTQYF

V gene: TRBV30
CDR3 protein: CACVLAGAYEQYF

V gene: TRBV6-1
CDR3 protein: CASSSVGAVNEKLFF

V gene: TRBV19
CDR3 protein: CASSKETGELFF

V gene: TRBV5-5
CDR3 protein: CASSFLRGAGNTEAFF

V gene: TRBV20-1
CDR3 protein: CSARGGVGTEAFF

V gene: TRBV19
CDR3 protein: CASSIPGGANTEAFF

V gene: TRBV4-1
CDR3 protein: CASSQESSRAYEQYF

V gene: TRBV5-6
CDR3 protein: CASSLAGIHEQYF

V gene: TRBV18
CDR3 protein: CASSPAGLAGVSAKNIQYF

V gene: TRBV5-6
CDR3 protein: CASSLDGVRGYGYTF